This T cell receptor beta chain was profiled in a study of shared clonotypes between healthy human individuals. Germline-derived CDR1 and CDR2 are MDHEN and SYDVKM. Trimming removed 7 bases from V and 0 bases from J, with 10 bases in between. The CDR3 has 14 residues. Study findings and constraints: Large depth notwithstanding, sorted-subset sequencing proved incomplete by rarefaction. The authors sampled blood alone, and tissue repertoires likely differ.

Naive CD8 cells lacked CD45RO and underwent positive selection for CCR7, leaving out terminally differentiated effector memory CD45RA+ cells. Adults of Caucasian background living in Nashville, Tennessee made up all donors. The authors ran the assay at deep level. Generated by immunoSEQ multiplex PCR, the TCRdb table keeps only in-frame clones and is missing some. The repertoire consists of approximately 810,000 clones, with nearly 95% occurring once and the leading ten covering 20% to 30%. This clone has a single count. Antigen specificity is unknown. The chain joins TRBV28 to TRBJ1-5; no clear D gene. Sequencing was performed on naive CD8+ T cells sorted from blood. The receptor's source is a man younger than 45 in good health. The CDR3 bases are TGTGCCAGCATACGCGACAATAGCAATCAGCCCCAGCATTTT. It codes for CASIRDNSNQPQHF.